The clone carrying this T cell receptor (beta chain) was counted only a few times. Unique molecular identifiers were built into the TCRbeta library. TCRdb redid the calling of the PCR reads with MiXCR, one entry per CDR3 protein. Seen here are hundreds of thousands of distinct CDR3 sequences, roughly 9.5% observed once, and the top ten hold around 9.1%. The germline V gene has CDR1 SGHVS and CDR2 FQNEAQ. This CDR3 spans 14 amino acids. V lost 2 bases, J lost 3 bases, and 1 base stayed unmatched. This specimen comes from a study of T-cell reconstitution after alpha-beta-depleted transplantation in children.

The receptor's source is a human donor who donated a stem cell graft to a child with SCID. Material: PBMCs from the stem cell graft donor, obtained from the stem cell graft. The J gene is TRBJ1-2, the V gene TRBV7-8; 9 nucleotides match TRBD1. The CDR3 protein is CASSLRTGDYGYTF. DNA for the CDR3: TGTGCCAGCAGCTTACGGACAGGGGACTATGGCTACACCTTC.